The rows below give T cell receptor beta chains drawn from one sample of a study of technical replicates of blood from a few donors. Clones were read by immunoSEQ multiplex PCR, and TCRdb kept only the in-frame ones, dropping some. The data hold 75,000 to 100,000 clones, with roughly 96% observed a single time. The sequencing sample was made of T cells isolated from PBMCs. The receptor set was obtained from a human donor in good health. The CDR3 runs from the conserved cysteine through the conserved F or W. A D gene is named only where the DNA matches it firmly. Size tells how often a clone was seen (once, few, many) or the class of an expanded clone, and some rows leave it out.

TRBV6-5,once,TRBJ1-2,NA,TGTGCCAGTCGACAGGATGGACGCTATGGCTACACCTTC,CASRQDGRYGYTF
TRBV28,NA,TRBJ2-5,NA,TGTGCCAGCAACGGGGTCGGGGAGACCCAGTACTTC,CASNGVGETQYF
TRBV4-1,NA,TRBJ1-5,NA,TGCGCCAGCAGCCAAGATATGGCAGTGAATCAGCCCCAGCATTTT,CASSQDMAVNQPQHF
TRBV6-5,NA,TRBJ1-2,NA,TGTGCCAGCAGTTACTCGGGGGGGGCAGTAGTCTATGGCTACACCTTC,CASSYSGGAVVYGYTF
TRBV7-9,NA,TRBJ1-1,NA,TGTGCCAGCAGCTTACAGGCCTTGAACACTGAAGCTTTCTTT,CASSLQALNTEAFF
TRBV29-1,NA,TRBJ1-1,NA,TGCAGCGTTGACGAGGAGGGATCCACTGAAGCTTTCTTT,CSVDEEGSTEAFF
TRBV6-5,NA,TRBJ2-5,TRBD2,TGTGCCAGCACCGCACTAGCGGGCCAAGAGACCCAGTACTTC,CASTALAGQETQYF
TRBV29-1,once,TRBJ1-4,TRBD1,TGCAGCGTGCAACCGGGACAGGGGAATGAAAAACTGTTTTTT,CSVQPGQGNEKLFF
TRBV5-1,few,TRBJ1-1,NA,TGCGCCAGCAGCTGGACAGTCACGAACACTGAAGCTTTCTTT,CASSWTVTNTEAFF
TRBV27,NA,TRBJ2-7,TRBD1,TGTGCCAGCAGTTTGAACAGGGGTTGGGACGAGCAGTACTTC,CASSLNRGWDEQYF
TRBV4-2,NA,TRBJ2-5,TRBD2,TGTGCCAGCAGCCAAGATCCGGGACTTAGCGGGGGGGAGACCCAGTACTTC,CASSQDPGLSGGETQYF
TRBV19,NA,TRBJ1-5,NA,TGTGCCAGTAGTATTGTCGATCAGCCCCAGCATTTT,CASSIVDQPQHF
TRBV7-6,NA,TRBJ2-5,NA,TGTGCCAGCAGCAGTACAGCGGACCAAGAGACCCAGTACTTC,CASSSTADQETQYF
TRBV10-1,NA,TRBJ2-1,NA,TGCGCCAGCAGTTTGGACACGCTCTCCTACAATGAGCAGTTCTTC,CASSLDTLSYNEQFF
TRBV27,once,TRBJ2-5,NA,TGTGCCAGCAGTTCCCGGACTTTCCAAGAGACCCAGTACTTC,CASSSRTFQETQYF
TRBV28,NA,TRBJ2-1,TRBD1,TGTGCCAGCACCCTCGGGACAGGGGGGGGCAATGAGCAGTTCTTC,CASTLGTGGGNEQFF
TRBV28,NA,TRBJ1-6,NA,TGTGCCAGCAGTTTATCCGGGGGTTCACCCCTCCACTTT,CASSLSGGSPLHF
TRBV4-1,NA,TRBJ1-5,NA,TGCGCCAGCAGCCAAAATGTGCTGAGAGGGTGGAATCAGCCCCAGCATTTT,CASSQNVLRGWNQPQHF
TRBV7-2,once,TRBJ1-5,NA,TGTGCCAGCAGCCCAAGGCGGGGGGGCAATCAGCCCCAGCATTTT,CASSPRRGGNQPQHF
TRBV5-1,NA,TRBJ2-5,NA,TGCGCCAGCAGCGATGGCGACTTCGGGGAGACCCAGTACTTC,CASSDGDFGETQYF
TRBV6-1,NA,TRBJ2-5,NA,TGTGCCGGAATTGACAAATCCAAAGAGACCCAGTACTTC,CAGIDKSKETQYF
TRBV30,NA,TRBJ1-2,TRBD1,TGTGCCTGGAGTACAGGGGGCGCAAACTATGGCTACACCTTC,CAWSTGGANYGYTF
TRBV30,NA,TRBJ2-1,NA,TGTGCCTACCAACGAGGATTTGGCAATGAGCAGTTCTTC,CAYQRGFGNEQFF
TRBV21-1,NA,TRBJ2-1,NA,TGTGCCAGCAGCAACTCCGGGACTAGTGGCATGCATGAGCAGTTCTTC,CASSNSGTSGMHEQFF
TRBV30,NA,TRBJ2-1,NA,TGTGCCTGGAGTGTACGGTACCATGAGCAGTTCTTC,CAWSVRYHEQFF
TRBV6-5,NA,TRBJ2-7,NA,TGTGCCAGCAGAGCTCCGACACGCGCCTACGAGCAGTACTTC,CASRAPTRAYEQYF
TRBV19,NA,TRBJ2-5,NA,TGTGCCAGTAGCCTTCGCGGGGTGGAGACCCAGTACTTC,CASSLRGVETQYF
TRBV30,NA,TRBJ2-7,NA,TGTGCCTGGGGTCTAGGGAGCTCCTACGAGCAGTACTTC,CAWGLGSSYEQYF
TRBV7-3,NA,TRBJ1-1,NA,TGTGCCAGCAGCCCTCAGGAGGACACTGAAGCTTTCTTT,CASSPQEDTEAFF